Reported below is one T cell receptor beta chain. The antigen remains unidentified. The length of the CDR3 is 13 residues. Germline assignment: CDR1 SGHTA and CDR2 FQGNSA. Trimming removed 8 bases from V and 7 bases from J, with 17 bases in between. The sample is drawn from a study of T cells after yellow fever vaccination. Turning to the study itself: Fractions of low cell number were prepared using SMART-Seq v4 Ultra Low Input. General study findings and limits: Re-detected after boosting: most primary clones, 96% of CD4 and about 85% of CD8. Weaker in magnitude, the secondary response showed a faster peak on day 5 versus 15.

It was through 5'RACE template switching that TCR cDNA was made, with a universal primer site and UMIs added. TCRdb processed the 5' RACE reads anew with MiXCR; each CDR3 protein has one entry. This repertoire shows fewer than 150,000 distinct CDR3 sequences, roughly 8% found once; its top ten account for 0.55% to 0.9%. The sample in question was CD4+ T cells sorted from PBMCs, obtained 5 days after the yellow fever booster vaccination. This clonotype was obtained from a man aged 25-40 years who received the YFV17D yellow fever vaccine. The J gene is TRBJ2-5, the V gene TRBV7-2; D may be TRBD2 (6 bases). CDR3 nucleotide sequence: TGTGCCAGCCGCCTCGGGACTGAGGGGACCCAGTACTTC. Its translation: CASRLGTEGTQYF. The entire variable domain, with the rest obtained from reference TRBV7-2 and TRBJ2-5, is as follows: GAGVSQSPSNKVTEKGKDVELRCDPISGHTALYWYRQSLGQGLEFLIYFQGNSAPDKSGLPSDRFSAERTGGSVSTLTIQRTQQEDSAVYLCASRLGTEGTQYFGPGTRLLVL.